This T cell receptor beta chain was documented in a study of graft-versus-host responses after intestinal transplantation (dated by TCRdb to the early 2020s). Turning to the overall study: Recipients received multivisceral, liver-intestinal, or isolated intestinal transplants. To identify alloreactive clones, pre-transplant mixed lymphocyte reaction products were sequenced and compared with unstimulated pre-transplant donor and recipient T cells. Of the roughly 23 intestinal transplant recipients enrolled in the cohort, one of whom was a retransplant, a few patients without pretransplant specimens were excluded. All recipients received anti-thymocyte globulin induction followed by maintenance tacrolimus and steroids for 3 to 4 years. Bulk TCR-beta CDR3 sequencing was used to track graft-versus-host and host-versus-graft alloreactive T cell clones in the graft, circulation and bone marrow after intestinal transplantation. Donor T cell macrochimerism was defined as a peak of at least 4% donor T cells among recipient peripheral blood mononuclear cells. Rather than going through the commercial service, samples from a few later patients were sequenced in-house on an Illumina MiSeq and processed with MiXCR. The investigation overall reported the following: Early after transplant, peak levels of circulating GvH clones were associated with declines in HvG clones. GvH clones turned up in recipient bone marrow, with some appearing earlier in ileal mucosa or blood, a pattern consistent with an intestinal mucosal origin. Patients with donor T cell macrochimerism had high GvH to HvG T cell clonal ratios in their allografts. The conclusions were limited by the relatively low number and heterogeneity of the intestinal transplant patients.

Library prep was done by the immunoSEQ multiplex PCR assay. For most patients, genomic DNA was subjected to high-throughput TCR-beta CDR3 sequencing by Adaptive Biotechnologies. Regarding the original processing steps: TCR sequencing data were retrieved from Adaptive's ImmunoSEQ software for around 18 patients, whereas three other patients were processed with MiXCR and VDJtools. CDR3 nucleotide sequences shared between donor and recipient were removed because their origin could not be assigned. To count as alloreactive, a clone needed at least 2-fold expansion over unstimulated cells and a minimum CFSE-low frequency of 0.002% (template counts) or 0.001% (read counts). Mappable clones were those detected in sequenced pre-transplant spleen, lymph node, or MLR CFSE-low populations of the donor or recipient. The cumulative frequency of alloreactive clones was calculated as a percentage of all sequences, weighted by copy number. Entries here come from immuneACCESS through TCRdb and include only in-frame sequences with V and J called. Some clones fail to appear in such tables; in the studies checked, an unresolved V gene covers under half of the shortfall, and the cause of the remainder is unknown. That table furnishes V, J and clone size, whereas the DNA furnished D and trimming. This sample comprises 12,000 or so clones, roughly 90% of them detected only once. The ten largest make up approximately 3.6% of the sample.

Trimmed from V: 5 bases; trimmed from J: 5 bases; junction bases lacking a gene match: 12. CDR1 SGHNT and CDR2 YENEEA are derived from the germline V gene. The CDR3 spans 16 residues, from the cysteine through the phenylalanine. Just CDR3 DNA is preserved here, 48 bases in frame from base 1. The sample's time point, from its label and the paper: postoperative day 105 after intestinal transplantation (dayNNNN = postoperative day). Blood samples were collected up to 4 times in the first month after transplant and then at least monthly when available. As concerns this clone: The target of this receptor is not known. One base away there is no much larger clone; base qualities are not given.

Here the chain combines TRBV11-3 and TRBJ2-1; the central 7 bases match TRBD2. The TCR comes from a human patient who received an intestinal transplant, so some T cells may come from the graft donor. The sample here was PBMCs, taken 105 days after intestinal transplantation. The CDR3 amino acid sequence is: CASSGGSRDYNNEQFF. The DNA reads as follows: TGTGCCAGCAGCGGAGGCTCCCGGGACTACAACAATGAGCAGTTCTTC.